The subject of this entry is one T cell receptor (beta chain). The antigen it binds to is not known. No base-level quality is on record; no much larger clone is a single base apart. This record comes from a study of persistence of HIV-infected CD4 T cells (dated by TCRdb to the early 2020s). Concerning the study at large: The median time the participants had spent on suppressive ART was 8 years. The clonality of all cells in each sorted population was assessed by TCRbeta sequencing, whereas the clonality of infected cells was assessed by proviral sequencing. The study isolated CMV- and HIV-1 Gag-responding CD4+ T cells from ART-treated individuals to examine antigen-driven clonal expansion of HIV-1-infected cells. In the cross-participant TCR cluster analysis, fewer than 10 participants were included for CMV and 7 participants were included for Gag. Peripheral blood samples of up to 180 mL were obtained at multiple time points, with the exception of two participants, for whom leukapheresis was performed at a single time point. The study at large found these results: TCRbeta richness in CMV- and Gag-responding cells was significantly lower than in anti-CD3/anti-CD28-responding cells; CMV-responding cells had higher oligoclonality than CD3/CD28-stimulated and Gag-responding cells. Enrichment of degenerate expanded CDR3beta sequences was found in antigen-responding cells, suggesting convergent selection of CD4+ responses to CMV and Gag. Bulk TCR analyses could not be restricted to the rare CMV-responding cells that actually carried HIV-1 proviruses. The study involved few individuals and tested only a limited range of antigens. Within the same sorted populations, how oligoclonal the TCRs were correlated with how oligoclonal the proviruses were.

Reading from cysteine to phenylalanine, the CDR3 counts 14 amino acids. Kept here is only the CDR3 DNA, which spans 42 bases and is read in frame from base 1. The germline V gene encodes CDR1 LNHDA and CDR2 SQIVND (reference sequence). The germline ends are 9 bases apart after V is trimmed by 5 bases and J by 1 base. TCRbeta repertoires were sequenced from genomic DNA with the immunoSEQ hsTCRB assay version 4 in survey mode. Genomic DNA was diluted to around 9.4 ng/uL, and up to about 1 ug per sample was used for TCRbeta sequencing. Processing in the source paper ran as follows. Analysis of the TCRbeta data was done in ImmunoSeq Analyzer 3.0, and diversity was computed on productive nucleotide rearrangements. Using the Immunarch R package, lower-bound TCR diversity was estimated with the improved Chao index and clonality was estimated with the Gini coefficient. Different nucleotide rearrangements encoding the same CDR3beta amino acid sequence were counted as distinct clonotypes. Differential abundance analysis identified TCRbeta sequences significantly enriched in antigen-responding cells relative to anti-CD3/anti-CD28-activated cells. Using predicted peptide-MHC specificity as the basis, GLIPH2 grouped TCRs into clusters, both for each participant individually and for the merged data sets that combined participants. As stored in TCRdb, this immuneACCESS dataset retains in-frame rearrangements with V and J assigned. A fraction of the clones does not appear; measured against another copy, unresolved V genes explain less than half of the discrepancy, and the remainder lacks a known reason. V and J calls and clone size are copied from that table; D and trimming were computed from the DNA. The sample profile shows under 40,000 clones; roughly 70% of them were found once. Roughly 1.5% of the sample goes to the ten largest clones.

The treatment or condition label here, explained by the study, means: suppressive antiretroviral therapy. Cells were stimulated with a pool of overlapping HIV-1 Gag 15-mer peptides at approximately 0.93 ug per peptide per mL. Responding CD4+ T cells were sorted on the basis of upregulation of both CD40 ligand and CD69. HIV-1-infected adults in whom suppressive ART had been started during chronic infection were enrolled as participants. Plasma HIV-1 RNA had been undetectable (below 50 copies/mL) in participants for at least 4 years. To be included, participants needed a CD4+ T cell count above 400 cells/uL and a positive CMV serology. Before stimulation, PBMCs were isolated using density centrifugation and then depleted of CD8+ T cells. For around 19 hours, the CD8-depleted PBMCs were stimulated with anti-CD28/CD49d costimulation, a CD40-blocking antibody, and enfuvirtide to prevent new infections. Sorting was done on either a Beckman Coulter MoFlo Legacy or an XDP sorter, and propidium iodide was used to exclude dead cells. Genomic DNA was extracted using the QIAamp DNA Mini Kit for samples with more than one million cells and using the Quick-DNA Microprep Kit for all other samples.

This receptor was obtained from an adult man with HIV who was CMV-seropositive. The sequencing used CD4+ T cells sorted from PBMCs after approximately 20-hour stimulation, collected from a patient who received antiretroviral therapy. In the paper's terms, the cell subset or site label means: CD40L+CD69+ CD4 T cells responding to HIV-1 Gag peptides. The chain is encoded by TRBV19 joined to TRBJ1-5, with no D gene named confidently. The nucleotide sequence reads TGTGCCAGTAGTGACCCGGGGAGCAATCAGCCCCAGCATTTT. Its product reads: CASSDPGSNQPQHF.